The clone carrying this T cell receptor (beta chain) was observed a single time. This CDR3 spans 15 amino acids. The germline V gene has CDR1 MRHNA and CDR2 SNTAGT. V gave up 2 bases and J gave up 0 bases, with 11 bases separating them. This specimen comes from a study of blood T cell repertoires in COVID-19. Study in general: Researchers got acute and convalescent COVID-19 samples from the United States, Italy and Spain. Sample material is recorded as cDNA or gDNA derived from T cells, B-cell-depleted T cells, or PBMCs.

In the original analysis: Reference gene primer amplification gave estimated nucleated cell counts. TCRdb's table, derived via immunoSEQ multiplex PCR, lists solely in-frame clones and lacks some. That table gives V, J and clone size, and the DNA gave D and trimming. The sample shows approximately 340,000 clones, around 83% of them seen only once. This chain links TRBV6-4 with TRBJ2-7; D possibly corresponds to TRBD2 (5 bases). The clonotype comes from a man aged 30 to 39 with active or convalescent COVID-19. The specimen was peripheral blood. The CDR3 region has the DNA TGTGCCAGCAGTGACCAGCGGCTGAGCTCCTACGAGCAGTACTTC. This translates into CASSDQRLSSYEQYF.